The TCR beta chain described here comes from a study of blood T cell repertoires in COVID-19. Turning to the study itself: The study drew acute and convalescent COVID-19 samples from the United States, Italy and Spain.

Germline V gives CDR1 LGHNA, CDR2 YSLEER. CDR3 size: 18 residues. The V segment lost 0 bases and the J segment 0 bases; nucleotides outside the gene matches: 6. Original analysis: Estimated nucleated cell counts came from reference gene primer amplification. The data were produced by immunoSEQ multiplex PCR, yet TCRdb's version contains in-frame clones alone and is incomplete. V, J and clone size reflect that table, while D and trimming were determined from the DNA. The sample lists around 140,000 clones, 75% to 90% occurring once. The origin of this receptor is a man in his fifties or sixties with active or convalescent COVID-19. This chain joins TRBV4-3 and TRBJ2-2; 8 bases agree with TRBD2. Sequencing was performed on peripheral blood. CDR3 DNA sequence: TGCGCCAGCAGCCAAGATCGGGGGGGGGCCTCGAACACCGGGGAGCTGTTTTTT. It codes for CASSQDRGGASNTGELFF.